This is a list of T cell receptor beta chains from one sample in a study of blood T cell repertoires in COVID-19. Profiling relied on immunoSEQ multiplex PCR, and the TCRdb table lists in-frame clones only, not all of them. The data show 200,000 to 250,000 clones, under 90% seen once. The specimen sequenced was PBMCs or T cells enriched from blood (not recorded which). All receptors derive from a woman aged 60-75 years who had recovered from COVID-19. Each CDR3 is given with its conserved first and last residue. The D gene is left open where the match is weak. Size is stated for part of the rows, as once, few or many counts, or as a class when the clone is expanded.

TRBV5-1	TRBJ2-2	once	.	CASSTEVATTGELFF	TGCGCCAGCAGCACGGAGGTGGCCACCACCGGGGAGCTGTTTTTT
TRBV7-3	TRBJ2-1	.	TRBD2	CASSLTSGGRNEQFF	TGTGCCAGCAGCCTGACTAGCGGGGGGAGGAATGAGCAGTTCTTC
TRBV19	TRBJ1-4	.	TRBD1	CASSMGQNEKLFF	TGTGCCAGTAGTATGGGACAGAATGAAAAACTGTTTTTT
TRBV20-1	TRBJ1-2	.	.	CSASRGRDLGYTF	TGCAGTGCTAGTCGTGGCAGGGATTTAGGCTACACCTTC
TRBV15	TRBJ2-7	.	TRBD1	CATSRAGTGANEQYF	TGTGCCACCAGCAGAGCCGGGACAGGGGCGAACGAGCAGTACTTC
TRBV13	TRBJ1-1	.	.	CASSFGQGNTEAFF	TGTGCCAGCAGCTTTGGGCAGGGGAACACTGAAGCTTTCTTT
TRBV21-1	TRBJ2-4	.	.	CASSRTQGPVPRGAKNIQYF	TGTGCCAGCAGCAGGACACAGGGGCCCGTACCACGGGGTGCCAAAAACATTCAGTACTTC
TRBV2	TRBJ1-5	many	TRBD1	CASKRDGQGNQPQHF	TGTGCCAGCAAACGAGACGGACAGGGAAATCAGCCCCAGCATTTT
TRBV2	TRBJ2-7	.	TRBD2	CASTSGSYEQYF	TGTGCCAGCACTAGCGGGAGTTACGAGCAGTACTTC
TRBV19	TRBJ1-2	.	.	CASSVTGANYGYTF	TGTGCCAGTAGTGTGACAGGAGCTAACTATGGCTACACCTTC
TRBV29-1	TRBJ2-1	.	.	CSVEVQDGSAVGFF	TGCAGCGTTGAAGTGCAGGACGGGAGCGCCGTGGGGTTCTTC
TRBV7-6	TRBJ1-1	few	.	CASSPGGLDTEAFF	TGTGCCAGCAGCCCGGGGGGTTTGGACACTGAAGCTTTCTTT
TRBV7-9	TRBJ1-5	.	.	CASSDSDRPQHF	TGTGCCAGCAGCGATTCCGACAGGCCCCAGCATTTT
TRBV2	TRBJ2-2	once	.	CATHPGEGTGELFF	TGTGCTACTCACCCCGGAGAGGGCACCGGGGAGCTGTTTTTT
TRBV10-3	TRBJ2-5	.	TRBD2	CAISERASGGQQETQYF	TGTGCCATCAGTGAGCGGGCTAGCGGAGGACAACAAGAGACCCAGTACTTC
TRBV19	TRBJ2-7	.	.	CATQRRGADEQYF	TGTGCCACGCAAAGACGGGGGGCCGACGAGCAGTACTTC
TRBV5-4	TRBJ1-3	.	.	CASSDDHRGNTIYF	TGTGCCAGCAGCGATGATCACAGGGGAAACACCATATATTTT
TRBV12-3/TRBV12-4	TRBJ2-2	.	.	CASNMNTGELFF	TGTGCCAGCAACATGAACACCGGGGAGCTGTTTTTT
TRBV12-3/TRBV12-4	TRBJ1-2	.	.	CASTAQQGYGYTF	TGTGCCAGCACCGCCCAGCAGGGGTATGGCTACACCTTC
TRBV11-2	TRBJ2-4	.	TRBD1	CASNGQGNIQYF	TGTGCCAGCAACGGACAGGGAAACATTCAGTACTTC
TRBV29-1	TRBJ2-1	few	TRBD2	CSVEDISTSGRARNEQFF	TGCAGCGTTGAAGATATTTCTACTAGCGGGAGGGCACGTAATGAGCAGTTCTTC
TRBV5-6	TRBJ2-5	.	.	CASSLADYQETQYF	TGTGCCAGCAGCTTGGCCGACTATCAAGAGACCCAGTACTTC
TRBV4-2	TRBJ1-5	.	.	CASSQNANKRGNQPQHF	TGTGCCAGCAGCCAAAACGCGAACAAGCGGGGCAATCAGCCCCAGCATTTT
TRBV4-1	TRBJ1-2	.	TRBD1	CASASLGQVNGYTF	TGCGCCAGCGCGAGCTTGGGACAGGTTAATGGCTACACCTTC
TRBV5-1	TRBJ2-3	.	TRBD2	CASSLTSSGTDTQYF	TGCGCCAGCAGCCTGACTAGCTCAGGCACAGATACGCAGTATTTT
TRBV10-3	TRBJ2-3	.	TRBD2	CAIRGGLATDTQYF	TGTGCCATCAGGGGGGGACTAGCGACAGATACGCAGTATTTT
TRBV5-4	TRBJ1-1	.	TRBD1	CASSRGTGEAFF	TGTGCCAGCAGCAGGGGGACAGGGGAAGCTTTCTTT
TRBV11-2	TRBJ2-7	once	.	CASSLAAYEQYF	TGTGCCAGCAGCTTAGCCGCGTACGAGCAGTACTTC
TRBV12-5	TRBJ1-3	.	.	CASGLTQAGNTIYF	TGTGCTAGTGGTTTGACTCAAGCGGGAAACACCATATATTTT
TRBV5-4	TRBJ1-6	.	TRBD1	CASSGGARGNSPLHF	TGTGCCAGCAGTGGGGGTGCCAGGGGGAATTCACCCCTCCACTTT
TRBV4-2	TRBJ2-3	.	TRBD2	CASSQEARGGDTQYF	TGTGCCAGCAGCCAAGAAGCGCGGGGGGGCGATACGCAGTATTTT
TRBV10-3	TRBJ2-1	.	.	CAISEYGGQVERNEQFF	TGTGCCATCAGTGAGTACGGAGGGCAGGTAGAAAGGAATGAGCAGTTCTTC
TRBV5-1	TRBJ2-1	.	TRBD1	CASSYRDRGDNEQFF	TGCGCCAGCAGCTACCGGGACAGGGGAGATAATGAGCAGTTCTTC
TRBV5-4	TRBJ2-3	few	TRBD2	CASSPDRGLAFSTDTQYF	TGTGCCAGCAGCCCCGACAGGGGACTAGCGTTCAGCACAGATACGCAGTATTTT
TRBV10-2	TRBJ2-7	.	TRBD1	CASSRQGNYEQYF	TGCGCCAGCAGTCGACAGGGGAACTACGAGCAGTACTTC
TRBV11-2	TRBJ2-1	.	TRBD1	CASSKVGQGGPYNEQFF	TGTGCCAGCAGCAAAGTCGGACAGGGGGGCCCCTACAATGAGCAGTTCTTC
TRBV4-3	TRBJ1-4	.	.	CASSQDAAGKNEKLFF	TGCGCCAGCAGCCAAGATGCGGCAGGGAAAAATGAAAAACTGTTTTTT
TRBV29-1	TRBJ2-3	.	.	CSVLKTRTTDTQYF	TGCAGCGTTTTAAAGACTAGAACCACAGATACGCAGTATTTT
TRBV2	TRBJ2-3	.	TRBD1	CASSAIGQGSDTQYF	TGTGCCAGCAGTGCCATAGGACAGGGGTCAGATACGCAGTATTTT
TRBV5-1	TRBJ1-2	once	.	CASSFRQGYTNYGYTF	TGCGCCAGCAGCTTTAGGCAGGGGTATACTAACTATGGCTACACCTTC
TRBV5-6	TRBJ1-2	.	TRBD1	CASSKGTGGLNYGYTF	TGTGCCAGCAGCAAAGGGACAGGGGGCCTTAACTATGGCTACACCTTC
TRBV6-1	TRBJ1-1	.	.	CASSDPGQLNTEAFF	TGTGCCAGCAGTGATCCAGGACAACTTAACACTGAAGCTTTCTTT
TRBV11-2	TRBJ1-2	.	TRBD1	CASRPDRVGYGYTF	TGTGCCAGCAGACCGGACAGGGTTGGATATGGCTACACCTTC
TRBV3-1/TRBV3-2	TRBJ1-6	.	.	CASSQDLRGLHF	TGTGCCAGCAGCCAAGACTTAAGGGGGCTCCACTTT